Each of the 7 T cell receptor beta chains below was sequenced from the same sample in a study of early T cells in non-severe SARS-CoV-2 infection. TCRdb reprocessed the 5' RACE reads with MiXCR, giving one entry per CDR3 protein. The sample has fewer than 65,000 distinct CDR3 sequences, approximately 13% seen once; the top ten hold 1.4%. The sample consisted of whole blood. Every receptor here comes from an adult who was a healthcare worker with PCR-confirmed SARS-CoV-2 infection or an uninfected control (not recorded which).

This clonotype turned up a few times. The chain links TRBV6-4 to TRBJ2-1; D remains unclear. CDR1 and CDR2 (germline): MRHNA, SNTAGT. Trimming cost V 3 bases and J 0 bases, with 6 bases left between them. This CDR3 has 14 amino acids. The CDR3 DNA follows: TGTGCCAGCAGTGAAGATAGCTCCTACAATGAGCAGTTCTTC. Translation: CASSEDSSYNEQFF.

This chain links TRBV19 with TRBJ1-2; TRBD1 might be the D (6 bases). V was clipped by 6 bases and J by 1 base, with 15 bases between them. The CDR3 is 15 amino acids. The germline CDR1 and CDR2 sequences are LNHDA and SQIVND (reference sequence). The CDR3 bases are TGTGCCAGTAGGATCATTGGGGGCGGTAACTATGGCTACACCTTC. Translating it yields CASRIIGGGNYGYTF.

By share of the sample, this clonotype is medium-sized. The rearrangement uses TRBV6-1 and TRBJ2-2; TRBD1 matches at 9 bases. Trimming removed 7 bases from V and 3 bases from J; junction bases left unmatched: 6. The CDR3 is made up of 15 amino acids. Per germline, CDR1 MNHNS and CDR2 SASEGT. This chain's CDR3 is CASNKQGADTGELFF. CDR3 nucleotides: TGTGCCAGCAACAAACAGGGGGCTGACACCGGGGAGCTGTTTTTT.

This clonotype has a handful of counts. The rearrangement links TRBV12-3 or TRBV12-4 to TRBJ2-3; D perhaps matches TRBD2 (5 bases). This CDR3 comprises 13 residues. V was trimmed by 4 bases and J by 4 bases, leaving 9 bases between them. The CDR3 DNA reads as TGTGCCAGCAGTTATGGACTCTCAGATACGCAGTATTTT. It codes for CASSYGLSDTQYF.

This clonotype is labeled as medium-sized. The rearrangement uses TRBV7-3 and TRBJ2-3, with D perhaps given as TRBD1 or TRBD2 (6 bases each). The ends were cut back, 5 bases at V and 1 base at J, with 19 bases in the middle. CDR3 length: 17 amino acids. The germline V gene encodes CDR1 SGHTA and CDR2 FQGTGA. The CDR3 bases are TGTGCCAGCAGCATACTAAGGGGGGCTGGCGGCACAGATACGCAGTATTTT. Protein: CASSILRGAGGTDTQYF.

There are many counts of this clonotype. This chain joins TRBV11-2 and TRBJ2-1; D remains unclear. In germline, CDR1 is SGHAT, CDR2 FQNNGV. The CDR3 totals 11 residues. Trimming removed 6 bases at V and 6 bases at J, with 6 bases between. The CDR3 DNA sequence: TGTGCCAGCAGTAATCCCAATGAGCAGTTCTTC. The encoded protein is CASSNPNEQFF.

In its sample, this clonotype was seen a few times. The V and J genes are TRBV11-2 and TRBJ2-1, with D perhaps given as TRBD1 or TRBD2 (5 bases each). V dropped 1 base and J dropped 5 bases, with 9 bases sitting between them. The CDR3 totals 14 residues. Germline values: CDR1 SGHAT, CDR2 FQNNGV. In DNA, the CDR3 is TGTGCCAGCAGCTTAGCCCCGGGACACAATGAGCAGTTCTTC. Amino acids: CASSLAPGHNEQFF.